This T cell receptor (beta chain) was documented in a study of Ad26.COV2.S vaccination and SARS-CoV-2 variants. About the study: The COV1001 Ad26.COV2.S trial arm included the donor. Once or twice, 56 days apart, Ad26.COV2.S was delivered intramuscularly. Findings and limits, study-wide: Similar non-spike TCR breadth was observed in recipients of vaccine and of placebo.

Germline CDR1 is SGHTA and CDR2 is FQGNSA. Losses at the gene ends were 1 base for V and 5 bases for J; bases not matched to a gene: 10. This CDR3 is 16 amino acids long. About this clone itself: The target antigen is unknown.

Treatment of the sample: some 20 received Ad26.COV2.S at low or high dose, single or two shots; roughly five received placebo; per-sample allocation not given. Vaccine and placebo recipients were sampled on day 63 after the first injection. The method was immunoSEQ multiplex PCR; TCRdb's version includes in-frame clones alone and lacks a portion of them. The table records about 430,000 clones, around nine tenths of them present only once. The V call is TRBV7-2, the J call TRBJ2-5, with 7 bases matching TRBD1. Source: peripheral blood, taken in a trial of Ad26.COV2.S vaccine versus placebo. The TCR was taken from a person aged 18-60 years who received the Ad26.COV2.S COVID-19 vaccine or a placebo. The CDR3 here is CASSLVGGRVRETQYF. Here the CDR3 DNA reads TGTGCCAGCAGCTTAGTAGGGGGCAGGGTCCGGGAGACCCAGTACTTC.